This T cell receptor beta chain was recorded in a study of T cells in Graves' hyperthyroidism and ophthalmopathy. Disease lasting under 3 months, a NOSPECS grade of at least 4, and a Clinical Activity Score of at least 3 were features of the ophthalmopathy patients. For this clonotype: Its cognate antigen is unknown. A much larger clone lies one base from this, so it may be a read error.

From RNA transcripts, TCR beta CDR3 regions were amplified. HTBI primers were used for first-round RT-PCR of the TCR CDR3. TCRdb recomputed calls from the multiplex PCR reads with MiXCR, one row per CDR3 protein. This repertoire shows around 600,000 distinct CDR3 sequences, about 14% found once; its top ten account for 9.5% to 15%. Study-wide results and limits: Separating ophthalmopathy from stable hyperthyroidism was achieved by a 13 V-J model.

In germline, CDR1 is SGHDT, CDR2 YYEEEE. This CDR3 has 17 residues. The chain is built from TRBV5-6 and TRBJ2-2; 7 nucleotides line up with TRBD2. Sample: blood. The clonotype comes from a woman aged 45-65 years with Graves' ophthalmopathy. Written as DNA, the CDR3 is TGTGCCAGCAGCTTGGACGACAGCGGGGCAGGGACCGGGGGGCTGTTTTTT. Protein sequence: CASSLDDSGAGTGGLFF.